Sequencing of this T cell receptor (beta chain) was carried out in a study of shared clonotypes between healthy human individuals. Using immunoSEQ multiplex PCR, the repertoire was profiled, and TCRdb retains in-frame clones only, with some absent. The sample has 2,500,000 or so clones; around 92% are singletons. Germline CDR1 and CDR2: SNHLY and FYNNEI. Trimming pared 8 bases from V and 8 bases from J, leaving 14 bases between. The CDR3 length is 12 residues. This chain uses TRBV2 with TRBJ2-3; D may be TRBD1 or TRBD2 (5 bases each). The receptor was derived from a man younger than 35 in good health. Some clones in this sample may be carry-over from other donors' samples. The sequenced sample was naive CD4+ T cells from PBMCs. Subset here: CD45RA+ positively selected. The CDR3 here is CASSERDGTQYF. The CDR3 bases are TGTGCCAGCTCGGAACGGGACGGTACGCAGTATTTT.